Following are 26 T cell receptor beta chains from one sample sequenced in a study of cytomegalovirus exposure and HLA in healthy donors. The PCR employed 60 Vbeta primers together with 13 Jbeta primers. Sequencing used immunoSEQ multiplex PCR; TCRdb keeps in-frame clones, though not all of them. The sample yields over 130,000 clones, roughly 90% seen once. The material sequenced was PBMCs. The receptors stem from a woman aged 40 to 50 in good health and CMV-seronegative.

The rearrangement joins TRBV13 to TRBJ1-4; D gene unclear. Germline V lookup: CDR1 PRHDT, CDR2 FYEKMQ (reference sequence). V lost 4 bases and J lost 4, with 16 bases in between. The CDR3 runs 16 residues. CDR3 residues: CASSSAGINVNEKLFF. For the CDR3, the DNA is TGTGCCAGCAGCTCGGCAGGAATTAACGTTAATGAAAAACTGTTTTTT. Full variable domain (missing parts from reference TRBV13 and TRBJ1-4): AAGVIQSPRHLIKEKRETATLKCYPIPRHDTVYWYQQGPGQDPQFLISFYEKMQSDKGSIPDRFSAQQFSDYHSELNMSSLELGDSALYFCASSSAGINVNEKLFFGSGTQLSVL.

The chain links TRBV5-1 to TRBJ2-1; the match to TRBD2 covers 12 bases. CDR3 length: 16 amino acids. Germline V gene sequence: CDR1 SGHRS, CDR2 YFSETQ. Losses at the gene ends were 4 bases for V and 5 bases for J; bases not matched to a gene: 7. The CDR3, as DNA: TGCGCCAGCAGCGCCCTAGCGGGAGGGCCCCACAATGAGCAGTTCTTC. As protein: CASSALAGGPHNEQFF.

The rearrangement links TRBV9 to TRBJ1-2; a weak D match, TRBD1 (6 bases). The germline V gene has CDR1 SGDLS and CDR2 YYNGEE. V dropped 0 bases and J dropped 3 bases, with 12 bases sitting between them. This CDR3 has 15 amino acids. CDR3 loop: CASSVAPQGHYGYTF. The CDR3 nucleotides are TGTGCCAGCAGCGTAGCTCCCCAGGGGCACTATGGCTACACCTTC.

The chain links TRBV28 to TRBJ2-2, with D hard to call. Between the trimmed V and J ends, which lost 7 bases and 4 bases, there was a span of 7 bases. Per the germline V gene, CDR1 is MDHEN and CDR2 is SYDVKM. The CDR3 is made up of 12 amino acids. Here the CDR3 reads CASIRSTGELFF. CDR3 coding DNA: TGTGCCAGCATAAGGAGCACCGGGGAGCTGTTTTTT.

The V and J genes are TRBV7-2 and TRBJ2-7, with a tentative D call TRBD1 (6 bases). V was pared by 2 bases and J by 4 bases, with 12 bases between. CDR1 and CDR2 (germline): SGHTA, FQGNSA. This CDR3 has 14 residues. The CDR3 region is CASSLQGRGYEQYF. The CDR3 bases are TGTGCCAGCAGCTTACAGGGGAGAGGGTACGAGCAGTACTTC. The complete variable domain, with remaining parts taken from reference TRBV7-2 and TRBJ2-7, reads GAGVSQSPSNKVTEKGKDVELRCDPISGHTALYWYRQSLGQGLEFLIYFQGNSAPDKSGLPSDRFSAERTGGSVSTLTIQRTQQEDSAVYLCASSLQGRGYEQYFGPGTRLTVT.

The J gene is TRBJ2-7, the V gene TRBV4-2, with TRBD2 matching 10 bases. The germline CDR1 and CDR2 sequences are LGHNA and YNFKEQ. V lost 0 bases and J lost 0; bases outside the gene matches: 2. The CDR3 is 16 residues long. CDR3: CASSQDRTSGSYEQYF. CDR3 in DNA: TGTGCCAGCAGCCAAGATCGGACTAGCGGCTCCTACGAGCAGTACTTC.

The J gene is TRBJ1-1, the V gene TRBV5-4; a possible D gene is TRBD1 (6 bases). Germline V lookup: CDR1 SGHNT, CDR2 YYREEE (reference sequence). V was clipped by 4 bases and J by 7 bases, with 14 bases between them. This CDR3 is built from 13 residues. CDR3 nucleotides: TGTGCCAGCAGCATTGACAGGTTCCGTGAAGCTTTCTTT. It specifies CASSIDRFREAFF.

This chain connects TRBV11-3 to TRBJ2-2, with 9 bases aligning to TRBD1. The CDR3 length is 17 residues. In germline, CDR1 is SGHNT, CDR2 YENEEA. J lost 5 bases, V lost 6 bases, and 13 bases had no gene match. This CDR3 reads CASSQNYGTGMTGELFF. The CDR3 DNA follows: TGTGCCAGCAGTCAAAACTACGGGACAGGGATGACCGGGGAGCTGTTTTTT.

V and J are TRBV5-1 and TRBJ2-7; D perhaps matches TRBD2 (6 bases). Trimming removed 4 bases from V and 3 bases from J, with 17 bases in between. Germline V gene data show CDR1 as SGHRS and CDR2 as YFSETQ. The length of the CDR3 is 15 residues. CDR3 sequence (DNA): TGCGCCAGCAGCCCATTTCCCTCCGGGGGCTACGAGCAGTACTTC. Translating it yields CASSPFPSGGYEQYF. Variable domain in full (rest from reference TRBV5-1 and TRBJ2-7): KAGVTQTPRYLIKTRGQQVTLSCSPISGHRSVSWYQQTPGQGLQFLFEYFSETQRNKGNFPGRFSGRQFSNSRSEMNVSTLELGDSALYLCASSPFPSGGYEQYFGPGTRLTVT.

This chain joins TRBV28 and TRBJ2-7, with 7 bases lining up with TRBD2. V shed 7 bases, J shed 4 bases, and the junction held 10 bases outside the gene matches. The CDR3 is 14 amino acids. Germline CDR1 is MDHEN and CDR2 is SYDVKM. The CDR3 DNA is TGTGCCAGCAAGCTTGGCGGAGCGGGGTACGAGCAGTACTTC. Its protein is CASKLGGAGYEQYF.

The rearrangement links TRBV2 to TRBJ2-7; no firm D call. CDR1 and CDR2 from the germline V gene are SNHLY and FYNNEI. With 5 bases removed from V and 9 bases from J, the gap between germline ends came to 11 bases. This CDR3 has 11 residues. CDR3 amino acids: CASSSRLWQYF. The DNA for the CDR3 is TGTGCCAGCAGTTCCCGACTCTGGCAGTACTTC.

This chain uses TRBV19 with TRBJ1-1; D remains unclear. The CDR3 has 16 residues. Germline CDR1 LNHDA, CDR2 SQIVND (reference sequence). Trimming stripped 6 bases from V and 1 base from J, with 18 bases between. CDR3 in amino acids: CASSPTRWGGNTEAFF. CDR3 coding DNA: TGTGCCAGTAGCCCAACGCGGTGGGGAGGGAACACTGAAGCTTTCTTT.

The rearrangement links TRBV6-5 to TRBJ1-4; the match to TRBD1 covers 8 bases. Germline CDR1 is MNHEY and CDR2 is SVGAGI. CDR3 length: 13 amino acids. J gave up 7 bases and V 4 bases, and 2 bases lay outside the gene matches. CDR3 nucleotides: TGTGCCAGCAGTTTGACAGGGGTTGAAAAACTGTTTTTT. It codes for CASSLTGVEKLFF.

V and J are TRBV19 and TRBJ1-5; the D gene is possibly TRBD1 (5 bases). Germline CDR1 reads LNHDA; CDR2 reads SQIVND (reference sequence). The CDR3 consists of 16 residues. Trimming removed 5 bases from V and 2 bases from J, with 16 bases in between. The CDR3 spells CASSAGPRDGNQPQHF. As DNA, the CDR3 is TGTGCCAGTAGTGCGGGACCCCGGGACGGCAATCAGCCCCAGCATTTT.

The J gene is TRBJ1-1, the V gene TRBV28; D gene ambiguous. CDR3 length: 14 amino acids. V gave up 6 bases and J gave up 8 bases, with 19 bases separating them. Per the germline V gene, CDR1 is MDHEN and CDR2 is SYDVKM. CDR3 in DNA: TGTGCCAGCAGCTTCCCCCAGGAACAGCGGGAAGCTTTCTTT. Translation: CASSFPQEQREAFF.

CDR3 sequence: CASNPSGEFGTANTEAFF. The CDR3 DNA sequence: TGTGCCAGCAACCCGTCCGGGGAGTTCGGGACAGCGAACACTGAAGCTTTCTTT. The rearrangement uses TRBV7-4 and TRBJ1-1; 7 nucleotides match TRBD1. J was trimmed by 1 base and V by 7 bases; bases with no gene match: 18. There are 18 residues in the CDR3. Germline CDR1 SGHVT, CDR2 SQSDAQ. Using reference TRBV7-4 and TRBJ1-1 for the parts outside the CDR3, the full variable domain is GAGVSQSPRYKVAKRGRDVALRCDSISGHVTLYWYRQTLGQGSEVLTYSQSDAQRDKSGRPSGRFSAERPERSVSTLKIQRTEQGDSAVYLCASNPSGEFGTANTEAFFGQGTRLTVV.

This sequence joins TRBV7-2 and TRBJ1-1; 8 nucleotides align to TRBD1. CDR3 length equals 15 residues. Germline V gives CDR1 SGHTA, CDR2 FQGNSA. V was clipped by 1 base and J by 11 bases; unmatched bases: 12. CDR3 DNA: TGTGCCAGCAGCTTAGGGAGAGGACAGGGCGGGGACGCTTTCTTT. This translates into CASSLGRGQGGDAFF. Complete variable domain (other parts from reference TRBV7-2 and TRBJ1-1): GAGVSQSPSNKVTEKGKDVELRCDPISGHTALYWYRQSLGQGLEFLIYFQGNSAPDKSGLPSDRFSAERTGGSVSTLTIQRTQQEDSAVYLCASSLGRGQGGDAFFGQGTRLTVV.

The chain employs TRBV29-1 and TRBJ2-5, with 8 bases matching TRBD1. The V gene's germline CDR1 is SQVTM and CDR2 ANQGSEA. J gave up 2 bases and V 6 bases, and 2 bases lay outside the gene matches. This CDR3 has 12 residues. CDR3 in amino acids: CSVGQGQETQYF. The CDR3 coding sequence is TGCAGCGTCGGACAGGGTCAAGAGACCCAGTACTTC.

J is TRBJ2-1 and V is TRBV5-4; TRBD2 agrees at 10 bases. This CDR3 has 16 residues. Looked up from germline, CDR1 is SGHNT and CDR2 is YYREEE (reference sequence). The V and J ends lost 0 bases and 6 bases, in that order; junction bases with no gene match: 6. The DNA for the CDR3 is TGTGCCAGCAGCTTGGGCGCTAGCGGGAGTTTCAATGAGCAGTTCTTC. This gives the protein CASSLGASGSFNEQFF.

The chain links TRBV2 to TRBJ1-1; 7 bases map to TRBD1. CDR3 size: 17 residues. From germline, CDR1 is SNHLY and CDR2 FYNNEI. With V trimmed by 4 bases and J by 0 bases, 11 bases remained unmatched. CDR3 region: CASSGAGQTTVNTEAFF. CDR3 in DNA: TGTGCCAGCAGTGGGGCGGGACAGACCACTGTGAACACTGAAGCTTTCTTT.

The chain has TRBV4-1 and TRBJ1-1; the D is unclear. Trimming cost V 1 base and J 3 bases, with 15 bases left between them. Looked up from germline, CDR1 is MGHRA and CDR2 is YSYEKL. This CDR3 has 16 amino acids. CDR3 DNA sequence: TGCGCCAGCAGCCAAGGAATCCCCCCACGGTACACTGAAGCTTTCTTT. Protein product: CASSQGIPPRYTEAFF.

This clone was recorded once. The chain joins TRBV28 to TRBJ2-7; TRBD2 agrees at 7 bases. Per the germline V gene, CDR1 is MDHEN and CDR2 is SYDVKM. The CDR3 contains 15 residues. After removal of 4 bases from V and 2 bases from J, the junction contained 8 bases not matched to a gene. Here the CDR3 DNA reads TGTGCCAGCAGTTGGTGGGGGAGGGTGACCTACGAGCAGTACTTC. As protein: CASSWWGRVTYEQYF.

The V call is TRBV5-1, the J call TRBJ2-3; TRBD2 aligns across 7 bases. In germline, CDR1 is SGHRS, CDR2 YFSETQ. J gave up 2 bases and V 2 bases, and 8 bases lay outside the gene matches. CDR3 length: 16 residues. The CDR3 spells CASSLGSSGFTDTQYF. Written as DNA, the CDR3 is TGCGCCAGCAGCTTAGGGTCTAGCGGATTCACAGATACGCAGTATTTT.

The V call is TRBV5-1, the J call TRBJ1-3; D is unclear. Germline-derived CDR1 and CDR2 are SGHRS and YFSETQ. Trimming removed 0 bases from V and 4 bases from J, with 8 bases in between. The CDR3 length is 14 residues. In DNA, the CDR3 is TGCGCCAGCAGCTTGGCCCCGGGAGGAAACACCATATATTTT. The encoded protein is CASSLAPGGNTIYF.

CDR3 residues: CASSLGLRGAGDEQYF. The CDR3 coding sequence is TGTGCCAGCAGCTTGGGGTTACGCGGGGCGGGTGACGAGCAGTACTTC. The chain joins TRBV5-4 to TRBJ2-5, with a weak D call TRBD2 (6 bases). The J call may be mistaken, given a closer DNA end match to TRBJ2-7. CDR3 length: 16 residues. The germline V gene has CDR1 SGHNT and CDR2 YYREEE (reference sequence).

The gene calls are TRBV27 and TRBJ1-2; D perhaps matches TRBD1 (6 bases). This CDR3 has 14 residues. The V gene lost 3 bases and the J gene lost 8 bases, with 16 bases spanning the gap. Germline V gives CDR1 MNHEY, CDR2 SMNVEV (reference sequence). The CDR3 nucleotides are TGTGCCAGCAGTTTCTTCCCAGGGGAGAGAGGCTACACCTTC. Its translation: CASSFFPGERGYTF.